This T cell receptor (beta chain) was sequenced in a study of beta chain features in type 1 diabetes. Study summary: All of the samples together had approximately 99 million sorted cells examined. Study-level results: Relative to healthy donors, patients appeared to have naive, central memory and Treg TCRB repertoires that were more similar. Unsettled here was the matter of whether HLA type influences TCRB rearrangement. People with Type 1 diabetes carried modestly yet significantly shorter TCRB CDR3s in all four CD4+ subsets. In patients and controls equally, PCR might favor templates that are shorter.

Expressed TCRB transcripts were sequenced because the entire RNA isolate underwent reverse transcription. Sequencing used immunoSEQ multiplex PCR; TCRdb keeps in-frame clones, though not all of them. The repertoire holds 160,000 or so clones, almost 65% seen once, with approximately 0.089% in the top ten. The CDR3 length is 15 residues. With 1 base removed from V and 1 base from J, the gap between germline ends came to 10 bases. CDR1 is MGHRA, CDR2 YSYEKL, per germline. Worth noting for this clone: Its antigen is unidentified.

The sample taken for sequencing was naive CD4+ T cells from blood. This receptor was identified in a man aged 30-40 years with type 1 diabetes. The gene calls are TRBV4-1 and TRBJ2-5; the D gene is possibly TRBD1 (6 bases). As DNA, the CDR3 is TGCGCCAGCAGCCAAGCCACCAGGGGCCAAGAGACCCAGTACTTC. As protein: CASSQATRGQETQYF.